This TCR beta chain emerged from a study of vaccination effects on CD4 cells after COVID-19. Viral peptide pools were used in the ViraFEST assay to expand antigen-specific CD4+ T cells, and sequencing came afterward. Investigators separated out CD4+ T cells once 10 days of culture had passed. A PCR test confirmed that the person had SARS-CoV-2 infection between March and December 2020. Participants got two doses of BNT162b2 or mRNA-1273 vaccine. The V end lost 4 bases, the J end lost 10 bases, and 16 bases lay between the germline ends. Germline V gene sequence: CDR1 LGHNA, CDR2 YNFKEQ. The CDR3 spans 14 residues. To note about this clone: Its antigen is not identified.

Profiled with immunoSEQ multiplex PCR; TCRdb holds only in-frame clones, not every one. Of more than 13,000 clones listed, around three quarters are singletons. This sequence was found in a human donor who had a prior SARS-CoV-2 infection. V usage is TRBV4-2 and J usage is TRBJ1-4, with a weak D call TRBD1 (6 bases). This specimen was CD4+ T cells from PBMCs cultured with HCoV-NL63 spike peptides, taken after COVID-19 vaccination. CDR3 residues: CASSPIPQGLKLFF. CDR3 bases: TGTGCCAGCAGCCCCATCCCACAGGGTTTAAAACTGTTTTTT.